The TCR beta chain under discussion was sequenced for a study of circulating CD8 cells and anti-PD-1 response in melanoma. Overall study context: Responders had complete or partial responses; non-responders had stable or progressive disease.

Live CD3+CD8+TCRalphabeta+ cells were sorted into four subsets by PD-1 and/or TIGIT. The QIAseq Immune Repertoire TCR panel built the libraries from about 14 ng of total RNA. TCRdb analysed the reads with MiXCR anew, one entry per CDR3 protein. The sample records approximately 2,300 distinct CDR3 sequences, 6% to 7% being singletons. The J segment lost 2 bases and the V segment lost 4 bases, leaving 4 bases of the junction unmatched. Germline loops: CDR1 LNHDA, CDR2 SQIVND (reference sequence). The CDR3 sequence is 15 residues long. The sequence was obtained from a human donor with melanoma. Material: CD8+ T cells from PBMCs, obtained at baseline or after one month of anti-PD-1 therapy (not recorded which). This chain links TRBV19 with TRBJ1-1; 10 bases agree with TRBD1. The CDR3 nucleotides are TGTGCCAGTAGTACGACAGGGGGCCACAACACTGAAGCTTTCTTT. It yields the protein CASSTTGGHNTEAFF. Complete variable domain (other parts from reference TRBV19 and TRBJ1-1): DGGITQSPKYLFRKEGQNVTLSCEQNLNHDAMYWYRQDPGQGLRLIYYSQIVNDFQKGDIAEGYSVSREKKESFPLTVTSAQKNPTAFYLCASSTTGGHNTEAFFGQGTRLTVV.